What follows is one TCR beta chain and its context. Original handling: Amplified reference gene primers provided the basis for estimating nucleated cell counts. This table comes from immunoSEQ multiplex PCR, and its TCRdb copy is limited to in-frame clones, with some not included. V and J calls and clone size come straight from that table; D and trimming were deduced from the DNA. In the table there are about 80,000 clones, roughly 80% of which are singletons. These data belong to a study of blood T cell repertoires in COVID-19. The wider study: COVID-19 samples, acute and convalescent, were from the United States, Italy and Spain. PBMCs, B-cell-depleted T cells, or T cells were the source of the cDNA or gDNA that made up the material.

V was shortened by 2 bases and J by 3 bases, with 13 bases between the two germline ends. Germline V gives CDR1 MGHRA, CDR2 YSYEKL. The CDR3 extends over 16 amino acids. Input material: peripheral blood. The TCR originated in a woman aged 65 to 85 with acute or convalescent COVID-19. The chain combines TRBV4-1 with TRBJ1-4; possibly TRBD1 for D (5 bases). The CDR3 nucleotides are TGCGCCAGCAGCCAACTCGGCCGGGACTCTAATGAAAAACTGTTTTTT. This sequence encodes CASSQLGRDSNEKLFF.